A single sample is the source of the 28 T cell receptor beta chains below, sequenced in a study of T-cell memory formation after mild COVID-19. MiXCR, applied by TCRdb to the 5' RACE reads, yields one record per CDR3 protein. This sample carries 310,000 or so distinct CDR3 sequences, 15% to 20% of them seen once, and the ten largest clones take about a fifth. Sequencing used PBMCs or a T cell subset sorted from them (not recorded which). The receptors were sampled from a young man who had mild COVID-19 (a few samples of this study predate the infection). Cell type and time point are not known.

There are a few counts of this clonotype. The gene calls are TRBV5-1 and TRBJ2-3; 8 nucleotides agree with TRBD2. The length of the CDR3 is 15 residues. V shed 3 bases, J shed 2 bases, and the junction held 5 bases outside the gene matches. The V gene's germline CDR1 is SGHRS and CDR2 YFSETQ. The CDR3 DNA is TGCGCCAGCAGCTGGAGCGGGGGTGACACAGATACGCAGTATTTT. Protein sequence: CASSWSGGDTDTQYF.

This clonotype was seen only a few times. This rearrangement joins TRBV7-9 to TRBJ1-1; no firm D call. V was clipped by 5 bases and J by 0 bases, with 13 bases between them. CDR1 and CDR2 (germline): SEHNR, FQNEAQ (reference sequence). This CDR3 has 15 amino acids. CDR3 sequence: CASSPKAAVNTEAFF. The CDR3 DNA sequence: TGTGCCAGCAGCCCGAAGGCGGCAGTGAACACTGAAGCTTTCTTT.

The chain combines TRBV7-6 with TRBJ2-3, with 9 bases fitting TRBD1. The germline V gene has CDR1 SGHVS and CDR2 FNYEAQ. V gave up 5 bases and J gave up 3 bases; unmatched junction bases: 12. This CDR3 is 17 amino acids long. In DNA, the CDR3 is TGTGCCAGCAGCCTAGGGGCTGGACAGGGGAATACAGATACGCAGTATTTT. Translated: CASSLGAGQGNTDTQYF.

J is TRBJ2-7 and V is TRBV4-2, with D tentatively TRBD2 (7 bases). There are 16 residues in the CDR3. Deletions cut 0 bases from V and 3 bases from J, with 15 bases between. Germline loops: CDR1 LGHNA, CDR2 YNFKEQ. The CDR3 reads CASSQERAGALYEQYF. In DNA, the CDR3 is TGTGCCAGCAGCCAAGAGAGGGCGGGGGCCCTCTACGAGCAGTACTTC.

This clonotype was observed a few times. This chain uses TRBV21-1 with TRBJ2-3; TRBD1 reflects the table's D call only, with no check against the DNA. TRBV21-1 is a recognized pseudogene. CDR3 length: 15 amino acids. The CDR3 protein is CASYNSRETTDTQYF. CDR3 bases: TGTGCCAGCTATAACAGCAGGGAAACCACAGATACGCAGTATTTT.

The chain links TRBV6-5 to TRBJ1-4; tentatively, D is TRBD1 (6 bases). V lost 8 bases, J lost 7 bases, and 14 bases lay in between. The CDR3 has 13 residues. Germline V gene data show CDR1 as MNHEY and CDR2 as SVGAGI. The CDR3 DNA is TGTGCCAGCTCCCGGACAGTCGGTGAAAAACTGTTTTTT. Protein: CASSRTVGEKLFF.

This clonotype has more than one count but fewer than ten. V and J are TRBV7-9 and TRBJ1-5, with TRBD1 as a possible D gene (6 bases). There are 14 residues in the CDR3. Trimming cost V 5 bases and J 5 bases, with 13 bases left between them. Germline V gives CDR1 SEHNR, CDR2 FQNEAQ (reference sequence). CDR3 in DNA: TGTGCCAGCAGCAAAACAGGGATTTATCAGCCCCAGCATTTT. Translated: CASSKTGIYQPQHF.

This clonotype was found a few times. The V and J genes are TRBV29-1 and TRBJ1-1, with 7 bases that match TRBD1. The V segment lost 2 bases and the J segment 5 bases; nucleotides outside the gene matches: 5. CDR3 size: 13 residues. CDR1 SQVTM and CDR2 ANQGSEA come from the germline V gene. For the CDR3, the DNA is TGCAGCGTTGAATCGACAGGGTTAACTGAAGCTTTCTTT. Its translation: CSVESTGLTEAFF. Supplemented by reference TRBV29-1 and TRBJ1-1, the full variable domain reads SAVISQKPSRDICQRGTSLTIQCQVDSQVTMMFWYRQQPGQSLTLIATANQGSEATYESGFVIDKFPISRPNLTFSTLTVSNMSPEDSSIYLCSVESTGLTEAFFGQGTRLTVV.

This clonotype was detected ten times or more. The chain couples TRBV20-1 to TRBJ1-6; TRBD1 might be the D (5 bases). With 6 bases removed from V and 6 bases from J, the gap between germline ends came to 18 bases. The CDR3 totals 15 residues. CDR1 DFQATT and CDR2 SNEGSKA come from the germline V gene (reference sequence). The CDR3, as DNA: TGCAGTGCGCATACCGCAGGGTTCGGTAATTCACCCCTCCACTTT. Its protein is CSAHTAGFGNSPLHF.

This clonotype has only a few counts. The V and J genes are TRBV27 and TRBJ1-1; D is unclear. Per germline, CDR1 MNHEY and CDR2 SMNVEV (reference sequence). Trimming removed 3 bases at V and 5 bases at J, with 13 bases between. The CDR3 has 14 amino acids. CDR3 nucleotides: TGTGCCAGCAGTTTCCCAGGTCTTGAAACTGAAGCTTTCTTT. Protein: CASSFPGLETEAFF.

This clonotype appeared many times. The V and J genes are TRBV7-9 and TRBJ2-3; D is unclear. Germline lookup yields CDR1 SEHNR and CDR2 FQNEAQ (reference sequence). CDR3 length: 12 residues. Trimming stripped 4 bases from V and 6 bases from J, with 8 bases between. CDR3 residues: CASSWVPDTQYF. CDR3 bases: TGTGCCAGCAGCTGGGTCCCCGATACGCAGTATTTT.

The chain couples TRBV19 to TRBJ2-4; tentative D call: TRBD2 (6 bases). V lost 10 bases and J 8 bases, leaving 18 bases between the germline ends. The germline gives CDR1 LNHDA, CDR2 SQIVND (reference sequence). The CDR3 is 13 residues long. The CDR3 loop reads CATTVQGGYIQYF. CDR3 DNA: TGTGCCACTACAGTTCAGGGAGGCTACATTCAGTACTTC.

The chain employs TRBV6-2 or TRBV6-3 and TRBJ2-1; D possibly uses TRBD1 or TRBD2 (5 bases each). Trimming left V 2 bases short and J 10 bases short, with 9 bases between. The germline CDR1 and CDR2 sequences are MNHEY and SVGEGT. There are 12 residues in the CDR3. CDR3 sequence reads: CASSYGAGEQFF. The DNA of the CDR3 is TGTGCCAGCAGTTACGGGGCGGGCGAGCAGTTCTTC.

The V gene is TRBV5-6, the J gene TRBJ2-5; 9 bases are shared with TRBD2. The V gene end was trimmed by 4 bases and the J gene end by 4 bases; junction bases not matched to a gene: 8. Germline CDR1 reads SGHDT; CDR2 reads YYEEEE. The CDR3 runs to 15 residues. The CDR3 sequence: CASSPSGGSRETQYF. The CDR3 nucleotides read TGTGCCAGCAGCCCAAGCGGGGGGTCGAGAGAGACCCAGTACTTC. The full variable domain, completed using reference TRBV5-6 and TRBJ2-5, is DAGVTQSPTHLIKTRGQQVTLRCSPKSGHDTVSWYQQALGQGPQFIFQYYEEEERQRGNFPDRFSGHQFPNYSSELNVNALLLGDSALYLCASSPSGGSRETQYFGPGTRLLVL.

This clonotype appeared a few times. The rearrangement joins TRBV6-5 to TRBJ1-2; the D gene is possibly TRBD1 (5 bases). CDR1 is MNHEY, CDR2 SVGAGI, per germline. V was clipped by 2 bases and J by 7 bases, with 20 bases between them. The CDR3 consists of 16 residues. This CDR3 is CASSYRRGGEVVGYTF. The CDR3 nucleotides read TGTGCCAGCAGTTACCGCCGGGGGGGAGAGGTCGTTGGCTACACCTTC.

This clonotype was detected only a few times. The V call is TRBV18, the J call TRBJ1-5, with D possibly being TRBD1 (5 bases). Germline-derived CDR1 and CDR2 are KGHSH and LQKENI. V was shortened by 3 bases and J by 5 bases, with 14 bases between the two germline ends. CDR3 size: 15 residues. CDR3: CASSPGGNRDQPQHF. CDR3 nucleotides: TGTGCCAGCTCACCGGGGGGGAATAGGGATCAGCCCCAGCATTTT.

The V gene is TRBV6-2 or TRBV6-3, the J gene TRBJ2-3; D is perhaps TRBD1 (5 bases). Trimming shortened V by 7 bases and J by 2 bases, and 13 bases separated the two germline ends. The germline V gene has CDR1 MNHEY and CDR2 SVGEGT. CDR3 length equals 14 residues. The CDR3 spells CASMGRTYTDTQYF. DNA of the CDR3: TGTGCCAGCATGGGGCGCACTTACACAGATACGCAGTATTTT.

The chain combines TRBV7-9 with TRBJ2-1, with D possibly matching TRBD2 (6 bases). This CDR3 contains 14 residues. From germline, CDR1 is SEHNR and CDR2 FQNEAQ (reference sequence). V lost 3 bases and J 3 bases, leaving 9 bases between the germline ends. The CDR3, as DNA: TGTGCCAGCAGCTTGGAGGGTTACTACAATGAGCAGTTCTTC. Translated: CASSLEGYYNEQFF.

This clonotype was seen ten or more times. The chain employs TRBV12-3 or TRBV12-4 and TRBJ2-3; the D gene is possibly TRBD1 (6 bases). V lost 5 bases and J lost 7, with 16 bases in between. CDR3 length: 14 amino acids. CDR3 sequence: CASSIPQGFNTQYF. The CDR3 DNA is TGTGCCAGCAGTATCCCACAGGGATTTAATACGCAGTATTTT.

Ten or more counts support this clonotype. The chain employs TRBV10-3 and TRBJ2-5; D is uncertain. Germline V gene sequence: CDR1 ENHRY, CDR2 SYGVKD. This CDR3 has 11 amino acids. Trimming left V 8 bases short and J 0 bases short, with 4 bases between. CDR3 loop: CAISYQETQYF. For the CDR3, the DNA is TGTGCCATCTCGTACCAAGAGACCCAGTACTTC.

This clonotype has only a few counts. The genes are TRBV5-6 and TRBJ1-3; 7 bases are a match to TRBD1. Unmatched junction bases numbered 8, after V lost 4 bases and J lost 4 bases. Germline CDR1 is SGHDT and CDR2 is YYEEEE. The CDR3 length is 15 residues. The CDR3 bases are TGTGCCAGCAGCCTGACAGGGTTTCGAGGAAACACCATATATTTT. The encoded protein is CASSLTGFRGNTIYF.

This clonotype was detected only a few times. This chain connects TRBV4-1 to TRBJ2-5, with TRBD2 matching 11 bases. This CDR3 comprises 16 residues. V was pared by 1 base and J by 2 bases, with 3 bases of the junction left unmatched. CDR1 is MGHRA, CDR2 YSYEKL, per germline. CDR3 in amino acids: CASSQGGLADQETQYF. DNA of the CDR3: TGCGCCAGCAGCCAAGGGGGACTAGCGGATCAAGAGACCCAGTACTTC.

This chain connects TRBV20-1 to TRBJ2-7, with D possibly TRBD2 on 5 matching bases. Germline V gene data show CDR1 as DFQATT and CDR2 as SNEGSKA (reference sequence). V gave up 0 bases and J gave up 5 bases, with 17 bases separating them. The CDR3 loop spans 15 amino acids. This CDR3 reads CSARDPAGSLDEQYF. The CDR3 nucleotides are TGCAGTGCTAGAGATCCCGCGGGTTCCCTAGACGAGCAGTACTTC.

Only a few counts were recorded for this clonotype. The chain carries TRBV29-1 and TRBJ2-3; 8 nucleotides align to TRBD2. Germline V CDR1 and CDR2: SQVTM, ANQGSEA. There are 15 residues in the CDR3. Trimming took 3 bases from V and 0 from J; bases not matched to a gene: 5. The CDR3 spells CSVEYSGDSTDTQYF. In nucleotides, the CDR3 is TGCAGCGTTGAGTATAGCGGGGATAGCACAGATACGCAGTATTTT.

This CDR3 reads CASSQRRPGGDWGDEQFF. As DNA, the CDR3 is TGCGCCAGCAGTCAACGGCGTCCGGGGGGCGACTGGGGGGATGAGCAGTTCTTC. The rearrangement joins TRBV5-1 to TRBJ2-1; perhaps TRBD2 as D (7 bases). This CDR3 is 18 amino acids long. The ends were cut back, 5 bases at V and 8 bases at J, with 29 bases in the middle. Germline CDR1 SGHRS, CDR2 YFSETQ.

The chain recombines TRBV13 with TRBJ2-5, with D perhaps matching TRBD1 or TRBD2 (5 bases each). This CDR3 comprises 15 residues. V shed 3 bases and J shed 1 base, with 12 bases lying between them. Germline V gives CDR1 PRHDT, CDR2 FYEKMQ (reference sequence). In nucleotides, the CDR3 is TGTGCCAGCAGCTTCCACGGGGCGCTCCAAGAGACCCAGTACTTC. It codes for CASSFHGALQETQYF.

Worth noting for this clonotype: This could be a read error, since a much larger clone is one nucleotide away. This chain joins TRBV12-3 or TRBV12-4 and TRBJ1-1; no clear D. The CDR3 loop spans 14 amino acids. The CDR3 bases are TGTGCCAGCAGGGTGTCGGGATCGAACACTGAAGCTCTCTTT. Translated: CASRVSGSNTEALF.

The V call is TRBV3-1, the J call TRBJ2-5; no reliable D call. Germline assignment: CDR1 LGHDT and CDR2 YNNKEL (reference sequence). Deletions cut 0 bases from V and 2 bases from J, with 10 bases between. CDR3 length: 15 residues. The CDR3 DNA follows: TGTGCCAGCAGCCAAGATTTTACGTTTCAAGAGACCCAGTACTTC. It specifies CASSQDFTFQETQYF.